A single sample is the source of the 30 T cell receptor beta chains below, sequenced in a study of tumor-infiltrating lymphocytes in localized non-small cell lung cancer. Assay used: immunoSEQ multiplex PCR; TCRdb lists only in-frame clones, some missing. The data contain about 15,000 clones, around 82% of them singletons. Sequenced sample: lung tumor tissue. The origin of the receptors is a human donor with non-small cell lung cancer.

The chain recombines TRBV7-2 with TRBJ1-1; TRBD1 might be the D (6 bases). The ends were cut back, 3 bases at V and 5 bases at J, with 10 bases in the middle. There are 13 residues in the CDR3. Germline values: CDR1 SGHTA, CDR2 FQGNSA. CDR3 in DNA: TGTGCCAGCAGCTTCGACAGGCAGACTGAAGCTTTCTTT. The encoded protein is CASSFDRQTEAFF.

The rearrangement links TRBV7-6 to TRBJ2-7; 10 nucleotides align to TRBD1. CDR1 is SGHVS, CDR2 FNYEAQ, per germline. The CDR3 extends over 17 amino acids. V was pared by 1 base and J by 7 bases, with 13 bases of the junction left unmatched. The CDR3 nucleotides are TGTGCCAGCAGCTTAGACCAATCCGGGACAGGGGCGCTTGAGCAGTACTTC. It yields the protein CASSLDQSGTGALEQYF.

The chain combines TRBV6-1 with TRBJ2-1; no clear D gene. Germline CDR1 and CDR2: MNHNS and SASEGT. V gave up 2 bases and J gave up 15 bases, with 20 bases separating them. CDR3 length: 14 amino acids. CDR3 residues: CASSELYTDRLGFF. DNA of the CDR3: TGTGCCAGCAGTGAATTGTATACAGACCGATTAGGGTTCTTC.

The chain couples TRBV5-6 to TRBJ2-3; 13 bases fit TRBD2. CDR1 SGHDT and CDR2 YYEEEE come from the germline V gene. The junction had 4 bases not matched to a gene; V was cut back by 4 bases and J by 2 bases. The CDR3 is 16 amino acids. CDR3 amino acids: CASSGLAGASTDTQYF. DNA of the CDR3: TGTGCCAGCAGCGGACTAGCGGGGGCGTCCACAGATACGCAGTATTTT.

This clone was seen a handful of times. The CDR3 sequence: CASSLVPTGVGNQPQHF. The CDR3 DNA sequence: TGCGCCAGCAGCCTGGTACCGACAGGGGTTGGCAATCAGCCCCAGCATTTT. The rearrangement uses TRBV5-1 and TRBJ1-5; TRBD1 aligns across 8 bases. This CDR3 is 17 amino acids long. From germline, CDR1 is SGHRS and CDR2 YFSETQ. Trimming took 4 bases from V and 2 from J; bases not matched to a gene: 11.

This chain uses TRBV11-3 with TRBJ2-2, with D possibly matching TRBD2 (7 bases). V was trimmed by 5 bases and J by 5 bases, leaving 12 bases between them. CDR1 is SGHNT, CDR2 YENEEA, per germline. This CDR3 is 14 amino acids long. CDR3 nucleotide sequence: TGTGCCAGCAGCCCGGGGGGCCGTACCGGGGAGCTGTTTTTT. Encoded protein: CASSPGGRTGELFF.

This clone was seen a few times. The gene calls are TRBV2 and TRBJ1-2; a weak D match, TRBD1 (6 bases). Germline V gene data show CDR1 as SNHLY and CDR2 as FYNNEI. The CDR3 covers 13 residues. V was clipped by 5 bases and J by 2 bases, with 9 bases between them. DNA of the CDR3: TGTGCCAGCAGTCCGGACAGCAACTATGGCTACACCTTC. It is translated as CASSPDSNYGYTF.

The V gene is TRBV5-1, the J gene TRBJ2-2, with TRBD2 identical over 14 bases. Germline CDR1 reads SGHRS; CDR2 reads YFSETQ. This CDR3 has 18 amino acids. Unmatched junction bases numbered 13, after V lost 4 bases and J lost 8 bases. The DNA for the CDR3 is TGCGCCAGCAGCAGAAAAGGGACTAGCGGGGGTGCGCCGGGGGAGCTGTTTTTT. Translating it yields CASSRKGTSGGAPGELFF.

The gene calls are TRBV7-6 and TRBJ1-6; no firm D call. The CDR3 is 16 residues long. Trimming removed 2 bases at V and 5 bases at J, with 13 bases between. Looked up from germline, CDR1 is SGHVS and CDR2 is FNYEAQ. CDR3 in DNA: TGTGCCAGCAGCTTAAGTCCGCCAGGAGATAATTCACCCCTCCACTTT. Amino acid sequence: CASSLSPPGDNSPLHF.

This rearrangement joins TRBV21-1 to TRBJ1-5; the table's D call TRBD1 went unverified against the DNA. TRBV21-1 is termed a pseudogene. This CDR3 is built from 17 residues. The CDR3 DNA reads TGTGCCAGCAGCAAAGCGTGGGCAGGGGATGGCAATCAGCCCCAGCATTTT. Amino acid sequence: CASSKAWAGDGNQPQHF.

V usage is TRBV2 and J usage is TRBJ2-5, with 13 bases matching TRBD2. Germline-derived CDR1 and CDR2 are SNHLY and FYNNEI. V lost 9 bases to trimming and J lost 7 bases; unmatched junction nucleotides: 8. The CDR3 length is 14 residues. CDR3 sequence (DNA): TGTGCCAGTACTAGCGGGGGGGTATCAGGGACCCAGTACTTC. Translation: CASTSGGVSGTQYF.

With regard to this clone: It is unclear where the CDR3 begins or ends on the DNA, so no DNA is shown, and the CDR3 is as TCRdb lists it. The chain uses TRBV28 and TRBJ1-1. The CDR3 length is 17 residues, termini included. Germline loops: CDR1 MDHEN, CDR2 SYDVKM. CDR3 sequence reads: CASSLGMGRRVNTEAFF.

The rearrangement uses TRBV6-5 and TRBJ2-1; D may match TRBD1 or TRBD2 (5 bases each). CDR1 is MNHEY and CDR2 is SVGAGI in the germline V gene. Trimming stripped 2 bases from V and 0 bases from J, with 8 bases between. This CDR3 contains 15 residues. The CDR3 protein is CASSYGTLSYNEQFF. The CDR3 DNA reads as TGTGCCAGCAGTTACGGGACCCTCTCCTACAATGAGCAGTTCTTC.

The rearrangement links TRBV28 to TRBJ2-6; tentative D call: TRBD2 (5 bases). Germline CDR1 MDHEN, CDR2 SYDVKM. Trimming removed 1 base from V and 1 base from J, with 11 bases in between. There are 17 residues in the CDR3. The CDR3 region has the DNA TGTGCCAGCAGTTTATCATCCCGGAGGTCTGGGGCCAACGTCCTGACTTTC. It codes for CASSLSSRRSGANVLTF. Together with reference TRBV28 and TRBJ2-6, the CDR3 gives the full variable domain: DVKVTQSSRYLVKRTGEKVFLECVQDMDHENMFWYRQDPGLGLRLIYFSYDVKMKEKGDIPEGYSVSREKKERFSLILESASTNQTSMYLCASSLSSRRSGANVLTFGAGSRLTVL.

The chain recombines TRBV19 with TRBJ1-1; D not resolved. The V end was cut by 10 bases, the J end by 2 bases, with 14 bases between. The germline V gene has CDR1 LNHDA and CDR2 SQIVND (reference sequence). CDR3 length: 13 amino acids. CDR3 sequence (DNA): TGTGCCACGCGACGGAGAATAAACACTGAAGCTTTCTTT. Its protein is CATRRRINTEAFF.

V gene TRBV7-9 combines with J gene TRBJ1-3; the match to TRBD1 covers 9 bases. This CDR3 comprises 15 residues. Germline lookup yields CDR1 SEHNR and CDR2 FQNEAQ (reference sequence). V gave up 3 bases and J gave up 5 bases; unmatched junction bases: 5. As DNA, the CDR3 is TGTGCCAGCAGCTTGGCCGGGACAGGGAGAAACACCATATATTTT. This sequence encodes CASSLAGTGRNTIYF.

J is TRBJ2-7 and V is TRBV5-4; D may be TRBD1 (6 bases). The V gene's germline CDR1 is SGHNT and CDR2 YYREEE (reference sequence). The V gene lost 0 bases and the J gene lost 5 bases, with 12 bases spanning the gap. The CDR3 is 14 amino acids. For the CDR3, the DNA is TGTGCCAGCAGCTTGGCGCAGGGGAGCGACGAGCAGTACTTC. Residues: CASSLAQGSDEQYF.

The J gene is TRBJ2-7, the V gene TRBV11-2; TRBD1 is a possible D gene (6 bases). Germline values: CDR1 SGHAT, CDR2 FQNNGV. This CDR3 has 11 residues. V was clipped by 4 bases and J by 6 bases, with 7 bases between them. The CDR3 coding sequence is TGTGCCAGCAGCTCCAGGGGCGAGCAGTACTTC. It codes for CASSSRGEQYF.

The genes are TRBV27 and TRBJ1-2; D unclear. The CDR3 consists of 11 residues. Germline-derived CDR1 and CDR2 are MNHEY and SMNVEV (reference sequence). Trimming pared 11 bases from V and 5 bases from J, leaving 12 bases between. In DNA, the CDR3 is TGTGCCTCCATGGGTCCTTATGGCTACACCTTC. Encoded protein: CASMGPYGYTF.

The chain links TRBV29-1 to TRBJ2-1, with D possibly being TRBD2 (5 bases). This CDR3 is 14 amino acids long. The germline V and J ends were trimmed by 6 bases and 4 bases, with 16 bases remaining between them. CDR1 is SQVTM, CDR2 ANQGSEA, per germline. The CDR3 protein is CSVREFGLYNEQFF. The DNA for the CDR3 is TGCAGCGTAAGGGAGTTCGGGTTGTACAATGAGCAGTTCTTC.

The gene calls are TRBV7-2 and TRBJ2-5, with D uncertain. Germline CDR1 reads SGHTA; CDR2 reads FQGNSA. The CDR3 is 13 amino acids. V lost 5 bases and J lost 4, with 11 bases in between. CDR3 coding DNA: TGTGCCAGCAGCCCTTCCTCTGGAGAGACCCAGTACTTC. Protein sequence: CASSPSSGETQYF.

The V gene is TRBV7-9, the J gene TRBJ1-1; D is ambiguous. Looked up from germline, CDR1 is SEHNR and CDR2 is FQNEAQ (reference sequence). The CDR3 has 12 amino acids. Trimming cost V 6 bases and J 1 base, with 6 bases left between them. This CDR3 is CASRLKNTEAFF. The CDR3 DNA reads as TGTGCCAGCAGGTTGAAGAACACTGAAGCTTTCTTT.

The CDR3 DNA follows: TGCGCCAGCAGCTTGGAGGGAGGGCTCGACGAGCAGTACTTC. Amino acid sequence: CASSLEGGLDEQYF. The chain has TRBV5-1 and TRBJ2-7; 7 nucleotides align to TRBD2. The V gene's germline CDR1 is SGHRS and CDR2 YFSETQ. The CDR3 extends over 14 amino acids. Losses at the gene ends were 0 bases for V and 5 bases for J; bases not matched to a gene: 5.

This clone was seen only a few times. CDR3 nucleotide sequence: TGCGCCAGCAGCTTGGGTCGGGGGGGCACAGATACGCAGTATTTT. It translates to CASSLGRGGTDTQYF. The chain couples TRBV5-1 to TRBJ2-3; 7 bases fit TRBD2. J was trimmed by 1 base and V by 0 bases; bases with no gene match: 2. Germline V lookup: CDR1 SGHRS, CDR2 YFSETQ. The CDR3 runs 15 residues.

The CDR3 bases are TGTGCCAGCAGTGACTCAAGACCCGTGACAGGGAGCAATCAGCCCCAGCATTTT. Translated, it gives CASSDSRPVTGSNQPQHF. The chain carries TRBV6-4 and TRBJ1-5; 7 bases are a match to TRBD1. Germline CDR1 and CDR2: MRHNA and SNTAGT. The V gene end was trimmed by 0 bases and the J gene end by 1 base; junction bases not matched to a gene: 9. The CDR3 extends over 18 amino acids.

The V and J genes are TRBV10-3 and TRBJ2-3; D ambiguous. The germline V gene has CDR1 ENHRY and CDR2 SYGVKD. V was trimmed by 5 bases and J by 0 bases, leaving 12 bases between them. The CDR3 is made up of 15 amino acids. The CDR3 protein is CAISSGGGSTDTQYF. CDR3 DNA: TGTGCCATCAGTTCTGGTGGCGGTAGCACAGATACGCAGTATTTT.

The chain joins TRBV30 to TRBJ1-4; D gene unclear. Trimming removed 2 bases from V and 10 bases from J, with 14 bases in between. Germline V gene sequence: CDR1 GTSNPN, CDR2 SVGIG (reference sequence). The CDR3 covers 13 residues. The CDR3 DNA sequence: TGTGCCTGGAGTCCCCCCGGCCGGCGAAAACTGTTTTTT. Translated, it gives CAWSPPGRRKLFF.

This clone was picked up a small number of times. V gene TRBV5-1 combines with J gene TRBJ2-2; the match to TRBD2 covers 12 bases. With 0 bases clipped from V and 7 bases from J, the junction kept 1 base outside the gene matches. CDR1 and CDR2 (germline): SGHRS, YFSETQ. The length of the CDR3 is 15 residues. The CDR3, as DNA: TGCGCCAGCAGCTTGGGACTAGCGGGAGTCGGGGAGCTGTTTTTT. It translates to CASSLGLAGVGELFF. Together with reference TRBV5-1 and TRBJ2-2, the CDR3 gives the full variable domain: KAGVTQTPRYLIKTRGQQVTLSCSPISGHRSVSWYQQTPGQGLQFLFEYFSETQRNKGNFPGRFSGRQFSNSRSEMNVSTLELGDSALYLCASSLGLAGVGELFFGEGSRLTVL.

A single count supports this clone. The chain uses TRBV5-1 and TRBJ2-2; unclear D gene. This CDR3 is built from 14 residues. Looked up from germline, CDR1 is SGHRS and CDR2 is YFSETQ. Between the trimmed V and J ends, which lost 5 bases and 1 base, there was a span of 9 bases. The CDR3, as DNA: TGCGCCAGCAGGCCAGCCCTGAACACCGGGGAGCTGTTTTTT. Protein: CASRPALNTGELFF.

The rearrangement links TRBV9 to TRBJ2-3, with 13 bases identical to TRBD2. CDR1 is SGDLS, CDR2 YYNGEE, per germline. Germline trimming cut 0 bases from V and 5 bases from J; bases unmatched to any gene: 9. The CDR3 is made up of 18 amino acids. CDR3 bases: TGTGCCAGCAGCGTAGAATCGGGACTAGCGGGGTTTGTAGATACGCAGTATTTT. Residues: CASSVESGLAGFVDTQYF.